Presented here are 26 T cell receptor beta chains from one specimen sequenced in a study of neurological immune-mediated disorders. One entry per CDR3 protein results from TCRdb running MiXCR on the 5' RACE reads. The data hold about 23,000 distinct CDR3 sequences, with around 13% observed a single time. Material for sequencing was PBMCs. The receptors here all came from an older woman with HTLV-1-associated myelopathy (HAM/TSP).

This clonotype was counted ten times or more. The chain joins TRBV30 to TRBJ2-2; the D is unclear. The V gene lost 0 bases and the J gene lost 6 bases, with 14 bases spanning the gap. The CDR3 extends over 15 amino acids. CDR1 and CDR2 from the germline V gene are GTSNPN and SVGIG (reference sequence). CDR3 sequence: CAWSVRAPRSGELFF. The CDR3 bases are TGTGCCTGGAGTGTTAGGGCCCCCCGGTCCGGGGAGCTGTTTTTT.

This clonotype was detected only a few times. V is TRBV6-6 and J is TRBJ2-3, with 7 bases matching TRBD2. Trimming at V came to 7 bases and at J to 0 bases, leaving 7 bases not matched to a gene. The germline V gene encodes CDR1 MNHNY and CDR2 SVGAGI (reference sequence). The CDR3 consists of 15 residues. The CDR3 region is CASNRGGPSTDTQYF. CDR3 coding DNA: TGTGCCAGCAACCGCGGGGGACCCAGCACAGATACGCAGTATTTT.

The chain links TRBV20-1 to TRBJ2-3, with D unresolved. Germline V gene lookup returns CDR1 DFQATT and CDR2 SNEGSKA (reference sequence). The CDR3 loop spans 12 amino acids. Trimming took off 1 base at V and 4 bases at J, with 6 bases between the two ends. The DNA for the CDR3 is TGCAGTGCTAGAGGGGGATCAGATACGCAGTATTTT. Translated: CSARGGSDTQYF.

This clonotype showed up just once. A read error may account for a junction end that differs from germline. CDR3 in amino acids: CVSSYSTSASLGSPLHF. The CDR3 DNA reads as TGTGTCAGCAGTTACTCGACATCAGCGAGCCTAGGTTCACCCCTCCACTTT. The chain links TRBV6-5 to TRBJ1-6, with no clear D. The CDR3 covers 17 residues. Germline V CDR1 and CDR2: MNHEY, SVGAGI.

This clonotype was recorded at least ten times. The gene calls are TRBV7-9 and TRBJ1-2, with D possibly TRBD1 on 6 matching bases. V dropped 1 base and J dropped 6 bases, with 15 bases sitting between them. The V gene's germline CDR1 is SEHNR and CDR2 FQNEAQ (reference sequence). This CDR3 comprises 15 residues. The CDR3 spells CASSLEPQGGHGYTF. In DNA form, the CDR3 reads TGTGCCAGCAGCTTAGAACCACAGGGAGGCCATGGCTACACCTTC. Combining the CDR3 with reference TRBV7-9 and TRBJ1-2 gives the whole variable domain DTGVSQNPRHKITKRGQNVTFRCDPISEHNRLYWYRQTLGQGPEFLTYFQNEAQLEKSRLLSDRFSAERPKGSFSTLEIQRTEQGDSAMYLCASSLEPQGGHGYTFGSGTRLTVV.

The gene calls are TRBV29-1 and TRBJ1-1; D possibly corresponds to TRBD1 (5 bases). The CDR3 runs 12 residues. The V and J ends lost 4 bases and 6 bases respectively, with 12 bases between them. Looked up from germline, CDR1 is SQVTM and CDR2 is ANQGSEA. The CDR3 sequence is CSVAEGLAEAFF. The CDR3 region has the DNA TGCAGCGTTGCAGAGGGGCTCGCTGAAGCTTTCTTT.

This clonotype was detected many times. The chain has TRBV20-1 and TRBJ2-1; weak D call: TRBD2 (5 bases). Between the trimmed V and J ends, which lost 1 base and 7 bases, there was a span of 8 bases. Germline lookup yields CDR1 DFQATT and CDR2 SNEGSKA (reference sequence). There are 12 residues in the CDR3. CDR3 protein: CSARGLTNEQFF. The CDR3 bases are TGCAGTGCTAGAGGACTAACAAATGAGCAGTTCTTC.

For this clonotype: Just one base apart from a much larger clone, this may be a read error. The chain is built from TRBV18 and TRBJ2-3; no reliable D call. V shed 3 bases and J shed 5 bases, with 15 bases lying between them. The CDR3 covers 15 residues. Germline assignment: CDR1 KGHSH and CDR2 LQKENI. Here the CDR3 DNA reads TGTGCCAGCTCACCTCTTCTATCGGTAGGAGATACGCAGTATTTT. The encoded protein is CASSPLLSVGDTQYF.

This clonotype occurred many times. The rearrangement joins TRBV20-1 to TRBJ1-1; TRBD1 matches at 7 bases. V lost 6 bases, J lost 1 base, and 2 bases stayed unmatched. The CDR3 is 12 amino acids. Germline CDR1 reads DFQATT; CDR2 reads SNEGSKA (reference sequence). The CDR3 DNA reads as TGCAGTGCGCGGACAGGGAACACTGAAGCTTTCTTT. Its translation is CSARTGNTEAFF.

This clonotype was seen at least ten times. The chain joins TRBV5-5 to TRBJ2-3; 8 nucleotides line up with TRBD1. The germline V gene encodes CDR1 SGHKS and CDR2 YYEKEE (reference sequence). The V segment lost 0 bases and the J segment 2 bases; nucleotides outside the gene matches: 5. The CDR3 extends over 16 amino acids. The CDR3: CASSLGVRGLTDTQYF. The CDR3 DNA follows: TGTGCCAGCAGCTTGGGGGTCAGGGGGCTCACAGATACGCAGTATTTT.

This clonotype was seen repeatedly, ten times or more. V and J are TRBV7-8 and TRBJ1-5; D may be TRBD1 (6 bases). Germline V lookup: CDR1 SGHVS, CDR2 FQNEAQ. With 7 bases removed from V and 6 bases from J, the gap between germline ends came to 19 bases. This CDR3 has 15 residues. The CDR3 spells CASNPVGGLGQPQHF. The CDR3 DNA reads TGTGCCAGCAACCCGGTTGGGGGGCTGGGTCAGCCCCAGCATTTT.

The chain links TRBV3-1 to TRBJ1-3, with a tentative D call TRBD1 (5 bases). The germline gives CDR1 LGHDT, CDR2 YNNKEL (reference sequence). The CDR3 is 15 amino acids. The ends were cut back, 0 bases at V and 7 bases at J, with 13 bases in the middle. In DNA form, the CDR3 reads TGTGCCAGCAGCCAAGATGAGGGGTTTCGGAACACCATATATTTT. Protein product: CASSQDEGFRNTIYF.

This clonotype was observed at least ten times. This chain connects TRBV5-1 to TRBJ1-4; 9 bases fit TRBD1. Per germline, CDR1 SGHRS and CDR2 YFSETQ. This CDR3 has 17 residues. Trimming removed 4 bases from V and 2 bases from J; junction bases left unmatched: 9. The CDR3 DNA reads TGCGCCAGCAGCCCGGGACAGGGAGGGAAGACTAATGAAAAACTGTTTTTT. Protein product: CASSPGQGGKTNEKLFF.

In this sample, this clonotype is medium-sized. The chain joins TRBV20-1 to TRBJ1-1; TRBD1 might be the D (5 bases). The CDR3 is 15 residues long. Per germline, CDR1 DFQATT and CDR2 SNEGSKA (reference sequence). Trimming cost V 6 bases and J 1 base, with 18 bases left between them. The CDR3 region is CSAKRPQGGNTEAFF. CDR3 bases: TGCAGTGCAAAGAGACCCCAGGGAGGGAACACTGAAGCTTTCTTT.

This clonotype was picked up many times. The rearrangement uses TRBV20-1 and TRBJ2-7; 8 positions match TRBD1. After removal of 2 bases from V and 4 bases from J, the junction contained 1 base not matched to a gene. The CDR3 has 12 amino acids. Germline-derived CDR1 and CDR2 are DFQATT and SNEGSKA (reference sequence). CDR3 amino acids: CSARRTGYEQYF. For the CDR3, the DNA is TGCAGTGCTAGAAGGACAGGGTACGAGCAGTACTTC.

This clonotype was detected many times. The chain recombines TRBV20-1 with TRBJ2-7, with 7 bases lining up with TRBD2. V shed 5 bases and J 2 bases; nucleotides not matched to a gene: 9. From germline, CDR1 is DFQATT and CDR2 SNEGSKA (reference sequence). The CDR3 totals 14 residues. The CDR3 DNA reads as TGCAGTGCTTCGAGCGGGATAGGCCCCTACGAGCAGTACTTC. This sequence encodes CSASSGIGPYEQYF.

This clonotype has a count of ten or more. The DNA for the CDR3 is TGTGCCACCGGTTCGGGCGACTTTGACCAGCCCCAGCATTTT. It yields the protein CATGSGDFDQPQHF. The genes are TRBV15 and TRBJ1-5; D gene uncertain. Deletions cut 8 bases from V and 7 bases from J, with 18 bases between. The CDR3 spans 14 residues. Germline V gene sequence: CDR1 LNHNV, CDR2 YYDKDF (reference sequence).

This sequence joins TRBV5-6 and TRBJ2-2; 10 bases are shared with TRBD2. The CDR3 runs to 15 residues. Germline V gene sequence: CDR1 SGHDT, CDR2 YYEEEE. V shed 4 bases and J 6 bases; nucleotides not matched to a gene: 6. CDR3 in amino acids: CASSLSGGAAGELFF. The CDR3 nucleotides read TGTGCCAGCAGCCTAAGCGGGGGGGCGGCCGGGGAGCTGTTTTTT.

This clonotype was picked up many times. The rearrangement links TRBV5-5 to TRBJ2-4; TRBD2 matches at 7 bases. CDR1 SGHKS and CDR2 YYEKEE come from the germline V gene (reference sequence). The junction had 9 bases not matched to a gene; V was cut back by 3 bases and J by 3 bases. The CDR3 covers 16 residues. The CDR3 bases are TGTGCCAGCAGCTCCACGCGGGGGAAGGTCAAAAACATTCAGTACTTC. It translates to CASSSTRGKVKNIQYF.

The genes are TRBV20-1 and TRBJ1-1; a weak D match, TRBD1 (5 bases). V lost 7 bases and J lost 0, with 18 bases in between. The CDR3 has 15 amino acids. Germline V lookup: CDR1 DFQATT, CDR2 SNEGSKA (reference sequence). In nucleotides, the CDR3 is TGCAGTGTGCACCGGGGGGGATCCATGAACACTGAAGCTTTCTTT. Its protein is CSVHRGGSMNTEAFF.

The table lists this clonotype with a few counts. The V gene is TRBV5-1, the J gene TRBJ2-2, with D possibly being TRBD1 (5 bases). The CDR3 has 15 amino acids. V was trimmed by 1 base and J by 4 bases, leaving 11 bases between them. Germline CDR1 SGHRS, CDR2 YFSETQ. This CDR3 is CASSLRAGSTGELFF. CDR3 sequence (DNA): TGCGCCAGCAGCTTGAGGGCAGGGTCCACCGGGGAGCTGTTTTTT.

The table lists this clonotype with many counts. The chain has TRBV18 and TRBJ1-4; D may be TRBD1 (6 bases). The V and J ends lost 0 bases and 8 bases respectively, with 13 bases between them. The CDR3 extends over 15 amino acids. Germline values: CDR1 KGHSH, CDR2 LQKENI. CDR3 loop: CASSPPGLGGEKLFF. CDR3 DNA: TGTGCCAGCTCACCACCGGGATTGGGGGGCGAAAAACTGTTTTTT.

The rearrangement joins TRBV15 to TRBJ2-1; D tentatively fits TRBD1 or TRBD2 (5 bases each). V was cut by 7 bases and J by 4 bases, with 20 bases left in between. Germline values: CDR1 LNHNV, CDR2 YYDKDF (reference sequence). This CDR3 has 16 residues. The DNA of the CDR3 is TGTGCCACCAACCCCCCCACAGGTAGGAGGTACAATGAGCAGTTCTTC. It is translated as CATNPPTGRRYNEQFF.

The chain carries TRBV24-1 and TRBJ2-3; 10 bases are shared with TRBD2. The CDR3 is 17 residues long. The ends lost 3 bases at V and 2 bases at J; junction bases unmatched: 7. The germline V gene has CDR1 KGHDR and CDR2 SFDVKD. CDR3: CATSDATSGFTTDTQYF. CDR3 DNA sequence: TGTGCCACCAGTGATGCGACTAGCGGGTTCACCACAGATACGCAGTATTTT.

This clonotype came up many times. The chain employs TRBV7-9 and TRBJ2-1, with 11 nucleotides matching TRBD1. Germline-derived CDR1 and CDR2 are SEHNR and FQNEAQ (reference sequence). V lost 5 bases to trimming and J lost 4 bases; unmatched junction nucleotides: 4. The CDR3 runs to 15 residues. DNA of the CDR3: TGTGCCAGCAGCCGCGGACAGGGGGCTTACAATGAGCAGTTCTTC. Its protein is CASSRGQGAYNEQFF.

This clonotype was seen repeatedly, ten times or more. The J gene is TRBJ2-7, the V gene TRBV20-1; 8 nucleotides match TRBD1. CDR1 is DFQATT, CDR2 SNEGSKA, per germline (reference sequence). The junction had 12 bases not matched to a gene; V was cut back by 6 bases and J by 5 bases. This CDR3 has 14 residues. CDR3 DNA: TGCAGTGCAGGAAATCCGGGACAGGTCCACGAGCAGTACTTC. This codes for CSAGNPGQVHEQYF.